This T cell receptor beta chain appears in the sequencing data of a study of blood T cells in healthy people across ages. Study-wide points: Possibly confounding the expanded clonotype changes was the fact that donor CMV status was unknown.

To note about this clonotype: Antigen specificity is unknown.

Germline V gene lookup returns CDR1 MNHNS and CDR2 SASEGT. This CDR3 has 14 amino acids. V shed 7 bases and J 4 bases; nucleotides not matched to a gene: 6. Using a J-beta primer mix together with a sample-barcoded 5' primer, a second PCR was run for roughly 6 to 12 cycles. There were at least 2.5 million CDR3-containing paired-end reads obtained from each sample. One entry per CDR3 protein, called by TCRdb with MiXCR from the 5' RACE reads. The sample includes hundreds of thousands of distinct CDR3 sequences, 20% to 25% of them seen just once. The same data also contributed to another study, on T cells of mothers and their children. This second study says: Across the analysis, no persistent microchimeric T cell clones were detected.

The V gene is TRBV6-1, the J gene TRBJ2-1, with 8 bases lining up with TRBD2. Source material: blood. The origin of this receptor is a boy aged 10-17 years in good health. CDR3 nucleotides: TGTGCCAGCACCGGGGGGGCGGGTTACAATGAGCAGTTCTTC. Amino acids: CASTGGAGYNEQFF.